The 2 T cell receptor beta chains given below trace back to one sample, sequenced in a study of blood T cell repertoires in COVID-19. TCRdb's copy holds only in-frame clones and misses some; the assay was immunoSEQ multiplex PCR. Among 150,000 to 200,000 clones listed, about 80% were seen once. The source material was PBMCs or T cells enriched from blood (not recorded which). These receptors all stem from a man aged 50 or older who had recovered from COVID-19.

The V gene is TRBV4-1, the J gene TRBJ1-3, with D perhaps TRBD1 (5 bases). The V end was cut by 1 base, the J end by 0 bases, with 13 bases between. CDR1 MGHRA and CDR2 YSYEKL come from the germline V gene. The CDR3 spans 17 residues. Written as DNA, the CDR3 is TGCGCCAGCAGCCAAGTTGACAGTCAAAGCTCTGGAAACACCATATATTTT. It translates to CASSQVDSQSSGNTIYF.

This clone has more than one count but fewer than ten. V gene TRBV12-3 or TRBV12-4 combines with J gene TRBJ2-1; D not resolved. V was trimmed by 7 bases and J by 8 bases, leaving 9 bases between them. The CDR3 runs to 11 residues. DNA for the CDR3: TGTGCCAGCACCGCTATCGATGAGCAGTTCTTC. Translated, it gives CASTAIDEQFF.